These 30 T cell receptor beta chains originate from one sample sequenced in a study of graft-versus-host responses after intestinal transplantation. Generated by immunoSEQ multiplex PCR, the TCRdb table keeps only in-frame clones and is missing some. Of approximately 15,000 clones detected, 74% appear once; the ten largest clones hold around 3.5%. Tissue from the graft was processed to free its intraepithelial and lamina propria lymphocytes. This specimen was ileum tissue, taken 14 days after transplant. The receptors originated from a human patient who received an intestinal transplant, so some T cells may come from the graft donor.

The table lists this clone with a count of one. The chain couples TRBV5-1 to TRBJ2-7; 7 positions match TRBD2. This CDR3 is 14 amino acids long. Germline V gene data show CDR1 as SGHRS and CDR2 as YFSETQ. V lost 0 bases, J lost 2 bases, and 2 bases stayed unmatched. The CDR3 region is CASSLERGTYEQYF. For the CDR3, the DNA is TGCGCCAGCAGCTTGGAGCGGGGAACCTACGAGCAGTACTTC.

J is TRBJ1-6 and V is TRBV18; tentative D call: TRBD1 (6 bases). The CDR3 has 14 amino acids. Germline V gene data show CDR1 as KGHSH and CDR2 as LQKENI. V was trimmed by 5 bases and J by 9 bases, leaving 14 bases between them. The CDR3 DNA follows: TGTGCCAGCTCAAGGCAGGGGACTCGTTCACCCCTCCACTTT. It encodes CASSRQGTRSPLHF.

This clone was recorded once. The chain links TRBV6-1 to TRBJ2-5; D assignment may be TRBD1 or TRBD2 (5 bases each). In germline, CDR1 is MNHNS, CDR2 SASEGT. Trimming took 8 bases from V and 4 from J, leaving 11 bases between them. This CDR3 is built from 12 residues. This CDR3 reads CASVPGRETQYF. The CDR3 region has the DNA TGTGCCAGCGTCCCAGGGAGAGAGACCCAGTACTTC.

The rearrangement joins TRBV6-4 to TRBJ2-5; 9 bases match TRBD1. Per germline, CDR1 MRHNA and CDR2 SNTAGT. V lost 4 bases, J lost 4 bases, and 13 bases stayed unmatched. This CDR3 region has 17 residues. Here the CDR3 reads CASSVLRQGEIIETQYF. The CDR3 DNA sequence: TGTGCCAGCAGTGTGCTTCGACAGGGGGAAATAATAGAGACCCAGTACTTC.

The chain uses TRBV18 and TRBJ2-7; 8 bases agree with TRBD2. V was pared by 3 bases and J by 1 base, with 8 bases of the junction left unmatched. There are 16 residues in the CDR3. Looked up from germline, CDR1 is KGHSH and CDR2 is LQKENI. The DNA of the CDR3 is TGTGCCAGCTCACCCTCGGGGGGGGCGGTTTCCTACGAGCAGTACTTC. Its translation is CASSPSGGAVSYEQYF.

The CDR3 region is CASSLRTGQGVHEQYF. CDR3 DNA sequence: TGCGCCAGCAGCTTGAGGACGGGCCAGGGGGTCCACGAGCAGTACTTC. The V call is TRBV5-1, the J call TRBJ2-7; 7 bases match TRBD1. V dropped 1 base and J dropped 5; count of bases not matched to a gene: 12. The germline gives CDR1 SGHRS, CDR2 YFSETQ. The CDR3 contains 16 residues.

The gene calls are TRBV11-3 and TRBJ2-7; 13 positions match TRBD2. Trimming at V came to 4 bases and at J to 5 bases, leaving 8 bases not matched to a gene. Germline V gene sequence: CDR1 SGHNT, CDR2 YENEEA. The CDR3 consists of 16 residues. The CDR3 coding sequence is TGTGCCAGCAGCTCTACACTAGCGGGAGGGCTCCACGAGCAGTACTTC. Residues: CASSSTLAGGLHEQYF.

The rearrangement links TRBV5-1 to TRBJ2-6; 13 bases are shared with TRBD2. The CDR3 runs 18 residues. V gave up 4 bases and J gave up 0 bases; unmatched junction bases: 4. Germline values: CDR1 SGHRS, CDR2 YFSETQ. The CDR3, as DNA: TGCGCCAGCAGCGGAGGGACTAGCGGGATCTCTGGGGCCAACGTCCTGACTTTC. It specifies CASSGGTSGISGANVLTF.

The CDR3 nucleotides are TGTGCCAGCAGTTTAACAGAGCTGGGTCACCCCCAGCATTTT. It yields the protein CASSLTELGHPQHF. This chain connects TRBV27 to TRBJ1-5; D is uncertain. CDR1 MNHEY and CDR2 SMNVEV come from the germline V gene (reference sequence). The CDR3 spans 14 residues. Deletions cut 2 bases from V and 10 bases from J, with 15 bases between.

The chain employs TRBV21-1 and TRBJ1-2; whether TRBD1, the table's D call, matches the DNA was not checked. TRBV21-1 is a pseudogene segment. This CDR3 comprises 13 residues. CDR3 amino acids: CASSPKDRDGYTF. The CDR3 bases are TGTGCCAGCAGCCCGAAGGACAGGGATGGCTACACCTTC.

The J gene is TRBJ1-2, the V gene TRBV6-5, with D unresolved. With 7 bases removed from V and 0 bases from J, the gap between germline ends came to 9 bases. This CDR3 is 13 amino acids long. The germline CDR1 and CDR2 sequences are MNHEY and SVGAGI. DNA for the CDR3: TGTGCCAGCAATCGCGGACCTAACTATGGCTACACCTTC. Amino acid sequence: CASNRGPNYGYTF.

This chain uses TRBV6-5 with TRBJ2-3; a possible D gene is TRBD1 (7 bases). Germline CDR1 is MNHEY and CDR2 is SVGAGI. This CDR3 has 15 amino acids. Deletions cut 5 bases from V and 2 bases from J, with 14 bases between. Written as DNA, the CDR3 is TGTGCCAGCAGTCATACAGGGGACTCCACAGATACGCAGTATTTT. Translating it yields CASSHTGDSTDTQYF.

The CDR3 region is CASRWDTGSYEQYF. CDR3 nucleotide sequence: TGCGCCAGCCGGTGGGACACCGGCTCCTACGAGCAGTACTTC. The V and J genes are TRBV4-1 and TRBJ2-7, with D possibly being TRBD1 (6 bases). From germline, CDR1 is MGHRA and CDR2 YSYEKL. The CDR3 extends over 14 amino acids. The V and J ends lost 8 bases and 0 bases respectively, with 14 bases between them.

DNA of the CDR3: TGTGCCAGCAGTCAGTACAGGGGCGGCGAAAAACTGTTTTTT. Protein sequence: CASSQYRGGEKLFF. The J gene is TRBJ1-4, the V gene TRBV28; TRBD1 aligns across 7 bases. The V gene end was trimmed by 5 bases and the J gene end by 8 bases; junction bases not matched to a gene: 8. Per the germline V gene, CDR1 is MDHEN and CDR2 is SYDVKM. This CDR3 comprises 14 residues.

This chain connects TRBV2 to TRBJ2-5; the D is unclear. The CDR3 totals 14 residues. Trimming took off 4 bases at V and 2 bases at J, with 11 bases between the two ends. Germline V gene data show CDR1 as SNHLY and CDR2 as FYNNEI. CDR3 sequence reads: CASSARREQETQYF. For the CDR3, the DNA is TGTGCCAGCAGTGCTCGGAGAGAACAAGAGACCCAGTACTTC.

The rearrangement links TRBV11-2 to TRBJ2-1, with unresolved D. V dropped 2 bases and J dropped 3 bases, with 11 bases sitting between them. This CDR3 has 15 amino acids. CDR1 is SGHAT, CDR2 FQNNGV, per germline. This CDR3 is CASSLIQTFYNEQFF. CDR3 sequence (DNA): TGTGCCAGCAGCTTAATCCAGACATTCTACAATGAGCAGTTCTTC.

The chain links TRBV5-1 to TRBJ2-5; 9 bases are a match to TRBD1. The V segment lost 3 bases and the J segment 4 bases; nucleotides outside the gene matches: 4. This CDR3 is 14 amino acids long. Germline V gene lookup returns CDR1 SGHRS and CDR2 YFSETQ. The CDR3 DNA reads TGCGCCAGCAGCTCGGGACAGGGAAGAGAGACCCAGTACTTC. Its translation: CASSSGQGRETQYF.

The genes are TRBV19 and TRBJ2-2; 9 bases map to TRBD2. The V segment lost 2 bases and the J segment 8 bases; nucleotides outside the gene matches: 0. CDR1 and CDR2 from the germline V gene are LNHDA and SQIVND (reference sequence). This CDR3 has 13 amino acids. CDR3 sequence reads: CASSILAGGELFF. In DNA form, the CDR3 reads TGTGCCAGTAGTATACTAGCGGGAGGGGAGCTGTTTTTT.

The chain employs TRBV15 and TRBJ2-3; D tentatively reads TRBD1 or TRBD2 (7 bases each). The germline gives CDR1 LNHNV, CDR2 YYDKDF (reference sequence). The CDR3 has 16 residues. The ends were cut back, 4 bases at V and 1 base at J, with 15 bases in the middle. The CDR3 DNA reads TGTGCCACCAGCATTCGCAGGGGGGGAGGCACAGATACGCAGTATTTT. Translation: CATSIRRGGGTDTQYF.

The rearrangement uses TRBV19 and TRBJ1-2, with 7 bases identical to TRBD1. The ends lost 6 bases at V and 7 bases at J; junction bases unmatched: 14. The CDR3 runs 15 residues. The V gene's germline CDR1 is LNHDA and CDR2 SQIVND (reference sequence). CDR3 in amino acids: CASSTGQARFGGYTF. CDR3 DNA: TGTGCCAGTAGCACAGGACAGGCTCGATTTGGTGGCTACACCTTC.

The chain carries TRBV10-3 and TRBJ1-2; 7 nucleotides agree with TRBD1. CDR1 is ENHRY and CDR2 is SYGVKD in the germline V gene. The CDR3 length is 14 residues. V was pared by 6 bases and J by 8 bases, with 12 bases of the junction left unmatched. CDR3 loop: CAIRNSGGVRGYTF. In DNA, the CDR3 is TGTGCCATCAGGAACTCAGGGGGGGTACGCGGCTACACCTTC.

The table lists this clone with a count of one. The chain is built from TRBV27 and TRBJ1-1, with a weak D call TRBD1 (5 bases). V was shortened by 3 bases and J by 1 base, with 12 bases between the two germline ends. The CDR3 extends over 15 amino acids. Germline V gene data show CDR1 as MNHEY and CDR2 as SMNVEV (reference sequence). CDR3 nucleotides: TGTGCCAGCAGTTTCACCGACGGGGCGAACACTGAAGCTTTCTTT. Encoded protein: CASSFTDGANTEAFF.

The chain is built from TRBV19 and TRBJ2-2; unclear D gene. The germline CDR1 and CDR2 sequences are LNHDA and SQIVND (reference sequence). Trimming left V 3 bases short and J 6 bases short, with 11 bases between. This CDR3 comprises 14 residues. CDR3 coding DNA: TGTGCCAGTAGTATCGGGTCAGCACCCGGGGAGCTGTTTTTT. It specifies CASSIGSAPGELFF.

This clone was counted a few times. This rearrangement joins TRBV7-2 to TRBJ2-1; no clear D gene. V dropped 1 base and J dropped 0 bases, with 13 bases sitting between them. The CDR3 consists of 17 residues. The germline gives CDR1 SGHTA, CDR2 FQGNSA. CDR3 sequence (DNA): TGTGCCAGCAGCTTAGGTACTACCCCCAGCTCCTACAATGAGCAGTTCTTC. Its protein product is CASSLGTTPSSYNEQFF. The full variable domain, rest sourced from reference TRBV7-2 and TRBJ2-1, is GAGVSQSPSNKVTEKGKDVELRCDPISGHTALYWYRQSLGQGLEFLIYFQGNSAPDKSGLPSDRFSAERTGGSVSTLTIQRTQQEDSAVYLCASSLGTTPSSYNEQFFGPGTRLTVL.

This clone has just one count. V and J are TRBV30 and TRBJ2-7, with D possibly being TRBD1 or TRBD2 (6 bases each). V was pared by 0 bases and J by 0 bases, with 9 bases between. The CDR3 spans 14 residues. Germline CDR1 and CDR2: GTSNPN and SVGIG (reference sequence). The CDR3 here is CAWSVGGSSYEQYF. CDR3 in DNA: TGTGCCTGGAGTGTAGGGGGGAGCTCCTACGAGCAGTACTTC.

In its sample, this clone was seen a few times. The chain recombines TRBV11-2 with TRBJ1-2, with unresolved D. Per germline, CDR1 SGHAT and CDR2 FQNNGV. The V and J ends lost 1 base and 4 bases respectively, with 7 bases between them. This CDR3 spans 13 amino acids. As DNA, the CDR3 is TGTGCCAGCAGCTTAGTGGCTGGCTATGGCTACACCTTC. Translation: CASSLVAGYGYTF.

The V and J genes are TRBV5-1 and TRBJ1-1; D ambiguous. The CDR3 loop spans 15 amino acids. Trimming pared 0 bases from V and 5 bases from J, leaving 14 bases between. Germline loops: CDR1 SGHRS, CDR2 YFSETQ. CDR3 residues: CASSLATGRSTEAFF. Here the CDR3 DNA reads TGCGCCAGCAGCTTGGCTACGGGCCGCAGTACTGAAGCTTTCTTT. Combining the CDR3 with reference TRBV5-1 and TRBJ1-1 gives the whole variable domain KAGVTQTPRYLIKTRGQQVTLSCSPISGHRSVSWYQQTPGQGLQFLFEYFSETQRNKGNFPGRFSGRQFSNSRSEMNVSTLELGDSALYLCASSLATGRSTEAFFGQGTRLTVV.

The genes are TRBV2 and TRBJ2-2, with 8 bases matching TRBD2. Germline V gene data show CDR1 as SNHLY and CDR2 as FYNNEI. With V trimmed by 4 bases and J by 5 bases, 9 bases remained unmatched. This CDR3 comprises 16 residues. CDR3 in DNA: TGTGCCAGCAGTGCGTTATGGGCGGGAGGAACCGGGGAGCTGTTTTTT. Translated: CASSALWAGGTGELFF.

This chain connects TRBV30 to TRBJ2-1; TRBD2 is a possible D gene (5 bases). Germline-derived CDR1 and CDR2 are GTSNPN and SVGIG (reference sequence). V was trimmed by 5 bases and J by 3 bases, leaving 11 bases between them. The CDR3 totals 13 residues. The CDR3 sequence: CAWGVTSYNEQFF. Here the CDR3 DNA reads TGTGCCTGGGGAGTCACTAGCTACAATGAGCAGTTCTTC.

This clone was picked up one time. J is TRBJ2-7 and V is TRBV28; TRBD1 aligns across 9 bases. Germline lookup yields CDR1 MDHEN and CDR2 SYDVKM. V shed 5 bases, J shed 4 bases, and the junction held 6 bases outside the gene matches. The CDR3 extends over 14 amino acids. The CDR3 nucleotides are TGTGCCAGCAGTACCCAGGACAGGGGATACGAGCAGTACTTC. As protein: CASSTQDRGYEQYF. Based on the CDR3 plus reference TRBV28 and TRBJ2-7, the full variable domain is DVKVTQSSRYLVKRTGEKVFLECVQDMDHENMFWYRQDPGLGLRLIYFSYDVKMKEKGDIPEGYSVSREKKERFSLILESASTNQTSMYLCASSTQDRGYEQYFGPGTRLTVT.